Below are 27 T cell receptor beta chains sequenced from a single sample in a study of shared clonotypes between healthy human individuals. Method: immunoSEQ multiplex PCR; TCRdb's copy keeps in-frame clones and lacks some. The data contain about 730,000 clones, approximately 77% of them singletons. The source material was memory CD4+ T cells sorted from blood. The subset was: CD45RA-negative fraction. These receptors were obtained from a woman aged 25 to 45 in good health.

The chain has TRBV30 and TRBJ1-5; 7 nucleotides match TRBD1. CDR3 length: 13 residues. Trimming at V came to 1 base and at J to 5 bases, leaving 2 bases not matched to a gene. CDR1 GTSNPN and CDR2 SVGIG come from the germline V gene (reference sequence). In nucleotides, the CDR3 is TGTGCCTGGAGTGCCCAGGGGGATCAGCCCCAGCATTTT. Translation gives CAWSAQGDQPQHF.

The V and J genes are TRBV27 and TRBJ2-7; TRBD2 is a possible D gene (7 bases). CDR1 MNHEY and CDR2 SMNVEV come from the germline V gene (reference sequence). The CDR3 has 16 amino acids. With 1 base removed from V and 4 bases from J, the gap between germline ends came to 17 bases. This CDR3 reads CASSLWLGGVLYEQYF. CDR3 DNA sequence: TGTGCCAGCAGTTTATGGTTAGGGGGGGTTCTGTACGAGCAGTACTTC.

The CDR3 nucleotides read TGTGCCAGCAGCTACACACCCGGGACTAGCTTGAACAATGAGCAGTTCTTC. It codes for CASSYTPGTSLNNEQFF. The chain recombines TRBV9 with TRBJ2-1, with 9 positions matching TRBD2. The trim removed 4 bases at V and 5 bases at J, leaving 13 bases unmatched. Germline loops: CDR1 SGDLS, CDR2 YYNGEE. The CDR3 loop spans 17 amino acids.

The chain links TRBV7-3 to TRBJ2-6, with D hard to call. CDR3 size: 16 residues. CDR1 is SGHTA, CDR2 FQGTGA, per germline. The V end was cut by 2 bases, the J end by 0 bases, with 8 bases between. The DNA for the CDR3 is TGTGCCAGCAGCTTAGGGCACTCCTCTGGGGCCAACGTCCTGACTTTC. The encoded protein is CASSLGHSSGANVLTF.

This clone was observed once. For the CDR3, the DNA is TGTGCCTGGAGGAAGGGACCTAGCACAGATACGCAGTATTTT. This codes for CAWRKGPSTDTQYF. V usage is TRBV30 and J usage is TRBJ2-3, with D perhaps given as TRBD1 or TRBD2 (5 bases each). The V gene lost 3 bases and the J gene lost 0 bases, with 10 bases spanning the gap. The CDR3 length is 14 residues. Germline CDR1 GTSNPN, CDR2 SVGIG (reference sequence).

The rearrangement uses TRBV6-5 and TRBJ2-7, with a possible D match to TRBD1 (5 bases). V was trimmed by 2 bases and J by 2 bases, leaving 13 bases between them. CDR1 and CDR2 from the germline V gene are MNHEY and SVGAGI. The CDR3 runs to 15 residues. The CDR3 sequence is CASSYHRGPTYEQYF. The CDR3 coding sequence is TGTGCCAGCAGTTACCATAGGGGTCCTACCTACGAGCAGTACTTC.

The chain joins TRBV19 to TRBJ1-5, with TRBD1 as a possible D gene (5 bases). The CDR3 loop spans 14 amino acids. The germline gives CDR1 LNHDA, CDR2 SQIVND (reference sequence). V lost 6 bases to trimming and J lost 3 bases, with 12 bases between them. The CDR3 spells CASRTGTVNQPQHF. The CDR3 bases are TGTGCCAGTAGAACCGGGACGGTCAATCAGCCCCAGCATTTT.

V and J are TRBV7-8 and TRBJ1-3, with a tentative D call TRBD1 (5 bases). Germline V gene data show CDR1 as SGHVS and CDR2 as FQNEAQ. The CDR3 is 15 amino acids. The ends were cut back, 5 bases at V and 6 bases at J, with 17 bases in the middle. Here the CDR3 reads CASSKKQGGENTIYF. CDR3 DNA sequence: TGTGCCAGCAGCAAGAAGCAGGGTGGGGAAAACACCATATATTTT.

CDR3: CASSDLRGGGYNEQFF. Written as DNA, the CDR3 is TGTGCCAGCAGCGACCTCAGGGGGGGCGGCTACAATGAGCAGTTCTTC. The gene calls are TRBV7-6 and TRBJ2-1; D is perhaps TRBD1 or TRBD2 (7 bases each). V lost 5 bases and J lost 3, with 17 bases in between. The CDR3 has 16 amino acids. Germline V gene lookup returns CDR1 SGHVS and CDR2 FNYEAQ. Full variable domain (outside the CDR3, taken from reference TRBV7-6 and TRBJ2-1): GAGVSQSPRYKVTKRGQDVALRCDPISGHVSLYWYRQALGQGPEFLTYFNYEAQQDKSGLPNDRFSAERPEGSISTLTIQRTEQRDSAMYRCASSDLRGGGYNEQFFGPGTRLTVL.

In its sample, this clone was seen many times. The chain carries TRBV28 and TRBJ1-2; 7 bases are a match to TRBD1. In germline, CDR1 is MDHEN, CDR2 SYDVKM. With V trimmed by 5 bases and J by 4 bases, 13 bases remained unmatched. The CDR3 has 16 residues. CDR3 sequence (DNA): TGTGCCAGCAGTGCCCATCCCAGGGGGGCCGGCTATGGCTACACCTTC. Translated, it gives CASSAHPRGAGYGYTF.

The rearrangement joins TRBV19 to TRBJ2-2; D is possibly TRBD1 or TRBD2 (6 bases each). The CDR3 is 14 amino acids. V was clipped by 3 bases and J by 6 bases, with 11 bases between them. Looked up from germline, CDR1 is LNHDA and CDR2 is SQIVND (reference sequence). The CDR3 nucleotides are TGTGCCAGTAGTATGGGGGGCTTGTCCGGGGAGCTGTTTTTT. Translating it yields CASSMGGLSGELFF.

This clone was seen a few times. This same CDR3 is encoded by further DNA sequences in the sample. This chain's CDR3 is CASSSGATNEKLFF. CDR3 DNA sequence: TGCGCCAGCAGCTCCGGGGCAACTAATGAAAAACTGTTTTTT. The rearrangement joins TRBV5-1 to TRBJ1-4; D is unresolved. The ends were cut back, 3 bases at V and 0 bases at J, with 6 bases in the middle. The CDR3 runs to 14 residues. Germline loops: CDR1 SGHRS, CDR2 YFSETQ.

The CDR3: CASSVEQGSSGNTIYF. The CDR3 coding sequence is TGTGCCAGCAGCGTAGAGCAGGGGAGCTCTGGAAACACCATATATTTT. This chain joins TRBV9 and TRBJ1-3; TRBD1 is a possible D gene (6 bases). This CDR3 region has 16 residues. Germline V gene lookup returns CDR1 SGDLS and CDR2 YYNGEE. V was shortened by 0 bases and J by 0 bases, with 10 bases between the two germline ends. The full variable domain, in which reference TRBV9 and TRBJ1-3 provide the parts outside the CDR3, is DSGVTQTPKHLITATGQRVTLRCSPRSGDLSVYWYQQSLDQGLQFLIQYYNGEERAKGNILERFSAQQFPDLHSELNLSSLELGDSALYFCASSVEQGSSGNTIYFGEGSWLTVV.

In this sample, this clone turned up once. This chain links TRBV4-1 with TRBJ2-1; TRBD2 agrees at 7 bases. The germline gives CDR1 MGHRA, CDR2 YSYEKL. The length of the CDR3 is 16 residues. Trimming removed 3 bases from V and 4 bases from J; junction bases left unmatched: 9. As DNA, the CDR3 is TGCGCCAGCAGCCAGGGGCTGACTAGCACGTACAATGAGCAGTTCTTC. Residues: CASSQGLTSTYNEQFF.

This chain joins TRBV28 and TRBJ2-4; 8 bases agree with TRBD1. Germline V lookup: CDR1 MDHEN, CDR2 SYDVKM. The CDR3 has 20 residues. Trimming took 5 bases from V and 0 from J; bases not matched to a gene: 18. CDR3 bases: TGTGCCAGCAGTATGATAGCCGGGACAGGAGGAAGATTAGCCAAAAACATTCAGTACTTC. This encodes CASSMIAGTGGRLAKNIQYF.

J is TRBJ2-3 and V is TRBV19, with D tentatively TRBD2 (6 bases). The CDR3 spans 14 residues. V lost 3 bases and J lost 3, with 10 bases in between. The germline gives CDR1 LNHDA, CDR2 SQIVND (reference sequence). CDR3 DNA sequence: TGTGCCAGTAGTATCGCGGGGTATACAGATACGCAGTATTTT. Translated: CASSIAGYTDTQYF.

The chain employs TRBV28 and TRBJ2-1; a weak D match, TRBD2 (6 bases). Germline V gives CDR1 MDHEN, CDR2 SYDVKM. The V end lost 6 bases, the J end lost 4 bases, and 19 bases lay between the germline ends. There are 16 residues in the CDR3. The CDR3: CASRDYGMGTYNEQFF. The CDR3 DNA reads as TGTGCCAGCAGAGATTACGGGATGGGGACTTACAATGAGCAGTTCTTC.

In DNA form, the CDR3 reads TGTGCCAGCAGCCTCAACTCTCAGAACTATGGCTACACCTTC. As protein: CASSLNSQNYGYTF. The rearrangement links TRBV7-3 to TRBJ1-2; no definite D call. V was clipped by 5 bases and J by 2 bases, with 12 bases between them. The CDR3 is 14 amino acids. Germline V gene sequence: CDR1 SGHTA, CDR2 FQGTGA.

The chain carries TRBV5-1 and TRBJ1-2, with a possible D match to TRBD1 (6 bases). The CDR3 totals 15 residues. Germline V gene lookup returns CDR1 SGHRS and CDR2 YFSETQ. Trimming removed 1 base at V and 5 bases at J, with 15 bases between. CDR3 amino acids: CASSLSRGAGYGYTF. The CDR3 DNA follows: TGCGCCAGCAGCTTGTCCCGGGGGGCAGGGTATGGCTACACCTTC.

The CDR3 sequence: CASSLGTLVGTGELFF. The CDR3 DNA is TGCGCCAGCAGCTTGGGGACCTTAGTCGGGACCGGGGAGCTGTTTTTT. V gene TRBV5-1 combines with J gene TRBJ2-2; D uncertain. Trimming cost V 0 bases and J 5 bases, with 14 bases left between them. The germline V gene has CDR1 SGHRS and CDR2 YFSETQ. The CDR3 is 16 amino acids.

The gene calls are TRBV7-9 and TRBJ2-4; TRBD1 matches 10 bases. Trimming cost V 8 bases and J 0 bases; bases outside gene matches: 7. The CDR3 sequence is 16 residues long. Germline CDR1 and CDR2: SEHNR and FQNEAQ (reference sequence). CDR3 nucleotides: TGTGCCAGCGGAATCGGACAGGGGGTAGCCAAAAACATTCAGTACTTC. Residues: CASGIGQGVAKNIQYF.

For the CDR3, the DNA is TGTGCCAGCAGCAGGGACGCTAACTACGAGCAGTACTTC. Protein product: CASSRDANYEQYF. The rearrangement links TRBV6-5 to TRBJ2-7; either TRBD1 or TRBD2 may fit D (5 bases each). V lost 6 bases and J lost 3, with 12 bases in between. The V gene's germline CDR1 is MNHEY and CDR2 SVGAGI. The CDR3 has 13 residues.

This chain links TRBV11-2 with TRBJ1-1; 7 positions agree with TRBD1. J was trimmed by 7 bases and V by 5 bases; bases with no gene match: 7. The CDR3 is 13 amino acids. CDR1 and CDR2 from the germline V gene are SGHAT and FQNNGV. CDR3 in amino acids: CASSAGTDLEAFF. The CDR3 region has the DNA TGTGCCAGCAGCGCGGGGACAGACCTTGAAGCTTTCTTT.

The gene calls are TRBV6-6 and TRBJ2-5, with D hard to call. The CDR3 is 12 amino acids. CDR1 MNHNY and CDR2 SVGAGI come from the germline V gene (reference sequence). Trimming took 2 bases from V and 3 from J, leaving 4 bases between them. CDR3 loop: CASSYTEETQYF. The DNA for the CDR3 is TGTGCCAGCAGTTACACGGAAGAGACCCAGTACTTC.

V usage is TRBV11-3 and J usage is TRBJ2-7; 9 bases align to TRBD2. Germline assignment: CDR1 SGHNT and CDR2 YENEEA. V trimming: 1 base; J trimming: 2 bases; junction bases outside the gene matches: 3. The CDR3 is 15 residues long. CDR3 bases: TGTGCCAGCAGCTTAGGCCTAGCGGGAACCTACGAGCAGTACTTC. It translates to CASSLGLAGTYEQYF.

The genes are TRBV7-2 and TRBJ2-1, with 11 positions matching TRBD1. V lost 3 bases to trimming and J lost 6 bases; unmatched junction nucleotides: 4. The CDR3 length is 15 residues. CDR1 and CDR2 (germline): SGHTA, FQGNSA. CDR3 amino acids: CASSFSGTGGNEQFF. CDR3 DNA sequence: TGTGCCAGCAGCTTTTCCGGGACAGGGGGCAATGAGCAGTTCTTC. Drawing the rest from reference TRBV7-2 and TRBJ2-1, the complete variable domain is GAGVSQSPSNKVTEKGKDVELRCDPISGHTALYWYRQSLGQGLEFLIYFQGNSAPDKSGLPSDRFSAERTGGSVSTLTIQRTQQEDSAVYLCASSFSGTGGNEQFFGPGTRLTVL.

This clone was counted at least ten times. The chain carries TRBV19 and TRBJ2-6; D unresolved. CDR1 is LNHDA, CDR2 SQIVND, per germline (reference sequence). The CDR3 extends over 16 amino acids. Deletions cut 1 base from V and 2 bases from J, with 9 bases between. CDR3 loop: CASSIGLGTGANVLTF. As DNA, the CDR3 is TGTGCCAGTAGTATAGGGTTAGGAACTGGGGCCAACGTCCTGACTTTC. Using reference TRBV19 and TRBJ2-6 for the parts outside the CDR3, the full variable domain is DGGITQSPKYLFRKEGQNVTLSCEQNLNHDAMYWYRQDPGQGLRLIYYSQIVNDFQKGDIAEGYSVSREKKESFPLTVTSAQKNPTAFYLCASSIGLGTGANVLTFGAGSRLTVL.